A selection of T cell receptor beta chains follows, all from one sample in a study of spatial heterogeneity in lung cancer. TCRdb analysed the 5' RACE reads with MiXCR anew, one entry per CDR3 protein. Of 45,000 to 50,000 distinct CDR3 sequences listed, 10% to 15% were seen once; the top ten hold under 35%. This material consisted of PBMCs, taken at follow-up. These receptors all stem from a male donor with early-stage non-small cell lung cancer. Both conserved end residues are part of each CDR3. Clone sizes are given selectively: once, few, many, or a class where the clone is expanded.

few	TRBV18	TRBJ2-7	CASSPTPGQRSEQYF
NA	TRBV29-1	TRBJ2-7	CSVRSGRAYEQYF
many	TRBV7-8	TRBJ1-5	CASSPATGTYRQPQHF
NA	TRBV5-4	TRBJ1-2	CASSDQGGYGYTF
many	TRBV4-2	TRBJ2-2	CASSLDRAGELFF
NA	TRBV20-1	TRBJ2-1	CSVVVDEQFF
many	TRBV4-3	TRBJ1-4	CASSQEIRQKNEKLFF
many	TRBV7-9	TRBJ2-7	CASSFAGVRYEQYF
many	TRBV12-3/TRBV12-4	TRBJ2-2	CASSQNTGELFF
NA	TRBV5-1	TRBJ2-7	CASSLSHNSYEQYF
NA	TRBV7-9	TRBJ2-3	CASSLDRGTQYF
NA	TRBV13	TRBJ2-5	CASSLAPGTGEDPIPQETQYF
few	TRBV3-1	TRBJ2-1	CASSLYNEQFF
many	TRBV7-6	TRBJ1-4	CASSLGGFGEKLFF
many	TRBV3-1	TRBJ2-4	CASSQEGNPTSGIAKNIQYF
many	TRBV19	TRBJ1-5	CASSIQGAQPQHF
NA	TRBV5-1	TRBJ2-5	CASRARGAGGQGTQYF
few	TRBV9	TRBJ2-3	CASSAPISTDTQYF
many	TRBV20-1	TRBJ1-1	CSASPLLGDTEAFF
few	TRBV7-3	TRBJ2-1	CASSPHSGSPLGNEQFF
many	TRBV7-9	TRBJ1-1	CASSFRDLSTEAFF
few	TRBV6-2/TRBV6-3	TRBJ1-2	CASSFDRGQDYGYTF
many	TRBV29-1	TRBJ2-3	CSVEDRDRSSDTQYF
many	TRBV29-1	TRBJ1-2	CSVGRRGSLPVGYTF
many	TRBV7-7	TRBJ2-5	CASSGIQETQYF
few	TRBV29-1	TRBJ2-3	CSVSMAGGVTDTQYF
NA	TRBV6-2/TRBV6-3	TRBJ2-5	CASRPGLQETQYF
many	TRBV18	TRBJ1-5	CASSLPGTGRNQPQHF
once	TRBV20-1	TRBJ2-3	CSARAPPGGDTQYF
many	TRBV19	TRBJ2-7	CASSITSGNYEQYF
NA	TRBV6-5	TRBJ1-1	CASSPPGRGYTEAFF
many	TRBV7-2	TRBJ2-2	CASSLPTVNTGELFF
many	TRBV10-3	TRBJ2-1	CAISEPRRGWNEQFF
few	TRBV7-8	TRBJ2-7	CASSFGGRPYEQYF
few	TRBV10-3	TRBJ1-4	CAISDPRRANEKLFF
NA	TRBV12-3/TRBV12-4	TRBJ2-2	CASRDRDSNTGELFF
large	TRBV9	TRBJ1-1	CASSVSTGAMNTEAFF
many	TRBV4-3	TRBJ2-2	CASSEGASRRSGELFF
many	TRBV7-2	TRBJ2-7	CASSLVSNYEQYF
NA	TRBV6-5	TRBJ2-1	CASNSLGASGNNEQFF
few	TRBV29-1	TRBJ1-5	CGVAEGEGQPQHF
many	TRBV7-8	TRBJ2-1	CASSRDFLTSYNEQFF
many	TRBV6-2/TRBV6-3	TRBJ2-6	CASSYSRDNSGANVLTF
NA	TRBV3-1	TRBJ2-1	CASSQGTIHEQFF
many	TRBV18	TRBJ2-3	CASSPRIRSDTQYF
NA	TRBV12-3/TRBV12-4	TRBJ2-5	CASSVADRSQETQYF
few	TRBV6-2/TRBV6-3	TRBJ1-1	CASSYAGTVNTEAFF
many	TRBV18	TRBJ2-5	CASASSGTLETQYF
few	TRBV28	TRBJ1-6	CASSNSGQGARNSPLHF
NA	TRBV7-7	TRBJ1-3	CASSLSGPQGLPGNTIYF
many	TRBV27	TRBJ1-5	CASSLAGPRQPQHF
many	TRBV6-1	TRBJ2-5	CASSRGLGETQYF